This T cell receptor beta chain was documented in a study of T cells after yellow fever vaccination. Notes on the study in general: The secondary response peaked faster, at day 5 versus 15, but was weaker. Contaminants from the bulk population, in the form of abundant clonotypes, could be found in FACS-sorted repertoires.

CDR1 SNHLY and CDR2 FYNNEI come from the germline V gene. This CDR3 has 18 amino acids. J lost 3 bases, V lost 1 base, and 13 bases had no gene match. A single record per CDR3 protein comes from TCRdb applying MiXCR to the 5' RACE reads. The data show some 320,000 distinct CDR3 sequences, 8.5% to 9% seen once. This clonotype has a handful of counts. The antigen is not known. The rearrangement uses TRBV2 and TRBJ2-3, with 7 bases aligning to TRBD2. This clonotype originated in a man aged 18 to 29 who received the YFV17D yellow fever vaccine. The sample in question was PBMCs, obtained on the day of the first yellow fever vaccination. CDR3 amino acids: CASSEGIGWEGSTDTQYF. For the CDR3, the DNA is TGTGCCAGCAGTGAAGGTATAGGTTGGGAGGGGTCGACAGATACGCAGTATTTT.